This T cell receptor beta chain appears in the sequencing data of a study of blood T cell repertoires in COVID-19 (dated by TCRdb to the early 2020s). As for the study more broadly: Samples covering the acute and convalescent phases of COVID-19 were provided by collaborators in the United States, Italy and Spain. Subjects who had been exposed to COVID-19, were actively infected with it, or had recovered from it provided the deeply sampled blood TCRbeta repertoires that made up the dataset. Nearly every sample came with metadata listing a de-identified subject ID, COVID-19 status, age in years and sex. Samples came from the ongoing ImmuneRACE study (first 160 participants) plus 1,254 subjects from 6 global collaborators. Where HLA class I and class II types were available, the types were taken from metadata supplied by the sample provider, not from assay-based typing. The repertoires were released in a freely available public database intended as a resource for research on the immune response to SARS-CoV-2. The prospective study material was composed of cDNA or gDNA derived from T cells, B-cell-depleted T cells, or PBMCs.

CDR1 SGHRS and CDR2 YFSETQ are derived from the germline V gene. Measured from the cysteine to the phenylalanine, the CDR3 is 12 residues long. Only the CDR3 DNA stays, 36 bases, in frame from base 1. Trimming at the junction amounts to 7 bases on V and 3 bases on J, and the germline ends lie 9 bases apart. In regard to this clone: No antigen is known for it. No base qualities exist here, and no much larger clone lies one base off it.

Beyond this particular receptor, the publication reports: Clinical and demographic metadata were provided uncurated, with the amount varying by source and participant.

TCRbeta CDR3 regions were amplified from genomic DNA using the immunoSEQ Assay, a bias-controlled multiplex PCR. Regarding the original processing steps: Within the assay, amplification of reference gene primers was used to estimate how many nucleated cells each sample contained. Sequence reads were collapsed and filtered to measure the absolute abundance of every unique TCRbeta CDR3 rearrangement. For each sample, productive Simpson clonality was calculated as the square root of Simpson's diversity index over productive rearrangements. TCRdb took over this immuneACCESS table, retaining in-frame rearrangements with V and J assigned. Such tables are incomplete; in checked studies, under half of the missing clones stem from an unresolved V gene, and the remainder is unexplained. Clone size and V and J calls were adopted from that table, with D and trimming inferred from the DNA. This sample is represented by roughly 230,000 clones; around 83% of them were singletons. The ten largest clones add up to around 1% of the sample.

Whole blood was collected in K2EDTA tubes by collaborating institutions according to the institutions' own protocols. For TCRbeta analysis, collaborators shipped samples as frozen whole blood, isolated PBMCs, or DNA extracted from either of those sample types. The V and J segments used are TRBV5-1 and TRBJ2-3, and the D gene may be TRBD1, 6 bases matching. The receptor comes from a middle-aged man with acute or convalescent COVID-19. Sequencing was done on a sample of peripheral blood. The nucleotide sequence reads as follows: TGCGCCAGCTCGACAGGTACAGATACGCAGTATTTT. Translation gives CASSTGTDTQYF.